A selection of T cell receptor beta chains follows, all from one sample in a study of T-cell memory formation after mild COVID-19. One entry per CDR3 protein results from TCRdb running MiXCR on the 5' RACE reads. The table lists about 310,000 distinct CDR3 sequences, roughly 15% of them singletons, with about a fifth in the top ten. Sequenced material: PBMCs or a T cell subset sorted from them (not recorded which). The receptor set was obtained from a man aged 18 to 29 who had mild COVID-19 (a few samples of this study predate the infection). Cell type and time point are not known. Each CDR3 is given with its conserved first and last residue. A D gene is named only where the DNA matches it firmly. Expanded clones are given a class, and other clones once, few, many or no size at all.

J gene	V gene	D gene	clone size	CDR3 DNA	CDR3 protein
TRBJ2-1	TRBV6-1	TRBD2	.	TGTGCCAGCAGTGCAGCGGGGGGGACCTACAATGAGCAGTTCTTC	CASSAAGGTYNEQFF
TRBJ1-1	TRBV24-1	.	few	TGTGCCACCAGTGCGAGGAGAGGGACTGAAGCTTTCTTT	CATSARRGTEAFF
TRBJ2-2	TRBV12-3/TRBV12-4	TRBD2	.	TGTGCCAGCAGTTCTTTTCTCGGGGGGGCCACCGGGGAGCTGTTTTTT	CASSSFLGGATGELFF
TRBJ2-5	TRBV12-3/TRBV12-4	.	.	TGTGCCTGCCGACTAGTCGGTCAAGAGACCCAGTACTTC	CACRLVGQETQYF
TRBJ1-1	TRBV7-2	TRBD1	few	TGTGCCAGCAGCTTAGACAGGGGGAATCCTTTCTTT	CASSLDRGNPFF
TRBJ1-5	TRBV28	.	.	TGTGCCACCGCGGGCGGTCAGCCCCAGCATTTT	CATAGGQPQHF
TRBJ1-2	TRBV5-1	TRBD1	few	TGCGCCAGCAGCCTCGAGACAGGGACTAACTATGGCTACACCTTC	CASSLETGTNYGYTF
TRBJ2-5	TRBV7-2	.	few	TGTGCCAGCAGCTCCTCCCAAGTCCAAGAGACCCAGTACTTC	CASSSSQVQETQYF
TRBJ1-4	TRBV29-1	.	few	TGCAGCGTTGAAGATCGAGGGGACGGGGATGAAAAACTGTTTTTT	CSVEDRGDGDEKLFF
TRBJ2-3	TRBV9	.	many	TGTGCCAGCAGTTATAGAGGGGGTAGCACAGATACGCAGTATTTT	CASSYRGGSTDTQYF
TRBJ1-6	TRBV27	.	few	TGTGCCAGCAGTGAGGGAGTAGGGGCACCCCTCCACTTT	CASSEGVGAPLHF
TRBJ2-1	TRBV4-3	TRBD1	.	TGCGCCAGCAGCCAAAGGGCACAGGGGGCATACAATGAGCAGTTCTTC	CASSQRAQGAYNEQFF
TRBJ2-5	TRBV6-5	TRBD2	few	TGTGCCAGCCGAAAGCCGGGACTAGCGGGGCTTATCCGAGAGACCCAGTACTTC	CASRKPGLAGLIRETQYF
TRBJ2-1	TRBV29-1	.	.	TGCAGCACCAGAGGATACAGCTACAATGAGCAGTTCTTC	CSTRGYSYNEQFF
TRBJ1-5	TRBV20-1	.	.	TGCAGTGCTAAGGACCCTAGCAATCAGCCCCAGCATTTT	CSAKDPSNQPQHF
TRBJ2-7	TRBV18	TRBD2	few	TGTGCCAGCTCACCTCGGGTAGCGGGGACCTCCTACGAGCAGTACTTC	CASSPRVAGTSYEQYF
TRBJ2-1	TRBV24-1	TRBD1	.	TGTGCCACCGGGGGGACGACAGGGGGTTCCTACAATGAGCAGTTCTTC	CATGGTTGGSYNEQFF
TRBJ1-4	TRBV5-1	TRBD1	few	TGCGCCAGCAGCCTGGGACAGAATGAAAAACTGTTTTTT	CASSLGQNEKLFF
TRBJ2-2	TRBV4-1	.	few	TGCGCCAGCGAGGACACCGGGGAGCTGTTTTTT	CASEDTGELFF
TRBJ1-1	TRBV7-8	.	.	TGTGCCAGCCGCTCCCCTGGGGGGCTGAACACTGAAGCTTTCTTT	CASRSPGGLNTEAFF
TRBJ1-2	TRBV5-1	.	few	TGCGCCAGCAGCCCGGACGGACAGTGGAACTATGGCTACACCTTC	CASSPDGQWNYGYTF
TRBJ2-2	TRBV29-1	.	.	TGCAGCGTTGCAACGGGATCGAACACCGGGGAGCTGTTTTTT	CSVATGSNTGELFF
TRBJ2-3	TRBV4-3	.	few	TGCGCCAGCAGCCAGGGCGGTCGGTCAAGGCCGGGAGATACGCAGTATTTT	CASSQGGRSRPGDTQYF
TRBJ1-2	TRBV27	TRBD1	many	TGTGCCAGCAGTCACTATCGACAGGGGGAGGGCTACACCTTC	CASSHYRQGEGYTF
TRBJ2-1	TRBV5-1	TRBD2	many	TGCGCCAGCCTCGGTGGGACTAGCGGCCGTGAGCAGTTCTTC	CASLGGTSGREQFF
TRBJ1-1	TRBV5-1	TRBD1	few	TGCGCCAGCAGCGCGTCGACAGGGGGCGATACTGAAGCTTTCTTT	CASSASTGGDTEAFF
TRBJ2-7	TRBV7-2	.	few	TGTGCCAGCAGCGTAGTTACCGGGGCCGGAGAGCAGTACTTC	CASSVVTGAGEQYF
TRBJ1-1	TRBV6-5	.	few	TGTGCCAGCAGTTACTCGAACAGCGGGAACACTGAAGCTTTCTTT	CASSYSNSGNTEAFF
TRBJ2-2	TRBV11-2	.	many	TGTGCCAGCAGCTTAGAACAGAACACCGGGGAGCTGTTTTTT	CASSLEQNTGELFF
TRBJ1-5	TRBV21-1	.	.	TGTGCCAGCAGCAAAGTAGCGGGACAGGGAGGAAACCAGCCCCAGCATTTT	CASSKVAGQGGNQPQHF
TRBJ2-2	TRBV15	.	.	TGTGCCACCAGCTCCTACGGGGGGCCGAACACCGGGGAGCTGTTTTTT	CATSSYGGPNTGELFF
TRBJ2-3	TRBV5-1	TRBD2	.	TGCGCCAGAAGCCGATCGGGTCTTAGGGGACTAGCGGGCACAGATACGCAGTATTTT	CARSRSGLRGLAGTDTQYF
TRBJ2-4	TRBV10-1	.	.	TGCGCCAGCAGTCGGGACTTCTCCTCCGAACAGTACTTC	CASSRDFSSEQYF
TRBJ2-1	TRBV5-6	.	few	TGTGCCAGCAGCTTGGATCGGAGTAGTAGGTTGACGTACAATGAGCAGTTCTTC	CASSLDRSSRLTYNEQFF
TRBJ1-4	TRBV12-3/TRBV12-4	.	.	TGTGCCAGCAGCCAAGGGGGAGGAATCGCAACTAATGAAAAACTGTTTTTT	CASSQGGGIATNEKLFF
TRBJ2-3	TRBV2	.	.	TGTGCCAGCAGCGCCGGGACGGGGGACGCAGATACGCAGTATTTT	CASSAGTGDADTQYF
TRBJ2-3	TRBV19	.	.	TGTGCCAGTAGTAGACAGACGGGCACAGATACGCAGTATTTT	CASSRQTGTDTQYF
TRBJ2-3	TRBV20-1	TRBD2	.	TGCAGTGCCCGTGCCGAAGCGGGGGCTAGGGATACGCAGTATTTT	CSARAEAGARDTQYF
TRBJ2-7	TRBV5-4	.	.	TGTGCCACCTCGCCGGGCGGGGGCCGGTCCCACGAGCAGTACTTC	CATSPGGGRSHEQYF
TRBJ2-5	TRBV18	.	many	TGTGCCAGCTCACCGGACGGCCAAGAGACCCAGTACTTC	CASSPDGQETQYF
TRBJ1-4	TRBV27	.	.	TGTGCCAGCAGGTTCGGGGGTGGCGAAAAACTGTTTTTT	CASRFGGGEKLFF
TRBJ2-5	TRBV27	TRBD2	once	TGTGCCAGCAGATCATCGGGGGGGACCCAGTACTTC	CASRSSGGTQYF
TRBJ1-5	TRBV5-1	TRBD1	few	TGCGCCAGCAGCCCGAGGGACAGCTTTAATCAGCCCCAGCATTTT	CASSPRDSFNQPQHF
TRBJ1-1	TRBV4-2	TRBD1	few	TGTGCCAGCAGCCCGTGGACAGGGGGGATTGAAGCTTTCTTT	CASSPWTGGIEAFF
TRBJ2-5	TRBV4-3	TRBD2	few	TGCGCCAGCAGCCAAGATGGCGGGGGGACCGCAGAGACCCAGTACTTC	CASSQDGGGTAETQYF
TRBJ2-1	TRBV11-2	.	.	TGTGCCAGCAGCTTAGTACCCAGCGGGTGGGTGCAGTTCTTC	CASSLVPSGWVQFF
TRBJ1-6	TRBV3-1	.	many	TGTGCCAGCAGCCAGGGCGGCAAGGACTCACCCCTCCACTTT	CASSQGGKDSPLHF
TRBJ2-2	TRBV6-9	TRBD1	.	TGTGCCAGCAGTTATGAGGAACAGGGGTTGAGCCACCCCGGGGAGCTGTTTTTT	CASSYEEQGLSHPGELFF
TRBJ2-5	TRBV2	.	few	TGTGCCAGCCATTTACAGCTACAAGAGACCCAGTACTTC	CASHLQLQETQYF
TRBJ2-7	TRBV3-1	TRBD1	few	TGTGCCAGCAGCCACTGGGACAGGGCCTACGAGCAGTACTTC	CASSHWDRAYEQYF
TRBJ2-5	TRBV15	TRBD2	few	TGTGCCACCAGCTCTAGCGGGGGAGGGCAAGAGACCCAGTACTTC	CATSSSGGGQETQYF
TRBJ2-5	TRBV2	.	.	TGTGCCAGCAGCTACAGTGAAGAGACCCAGTACTTC	CASSYSEETQYF
TRBJ2-3	TRBV6-2/TRBV6-3	.	few	TGTGCCAGCACAACCCCCAGCACAGATACGCAGTATTTT	CASTTPSTDTQYF
TRBJ2-7	TRBV9	TRBD1	medium-sized	TGTGCCAGCAGCGTCGGGACAGGGGGCTCCTACGAGCAGTACTTC	CASSVGTGGSYEQYF
TRBJ2-3	TRBV5-1	.	many	TGCGCCAGCAGCCCTCAGGGCTTCACAGATACGCAGTATTTT	CASSPQGFTDTQYF
TRBJ1-2	TRBV20-1	.	.	TGCAGTGGGGACCCTAACTATGGCTACACCTTC	CSGDPNYGYTF
TRBJ2-3	TRBV7-9	.	many	TGTGCCCAAGATCCAGGGTTGGGAGATACGCAGTATTTT	CAQDPGLGDTQYF